Listed below are T cell receptor beta chains from one sample, sequenced in a study of blood T cell repertoires in COVID-19. Data came from immunoSEQ multiplex PCR; TCRdb stores just in-frame clones and leaves some out. The table includes under 200,000 clones, roughly 85% detected once. Sequencing input: peripheral blood. All receptors derive from a woman in her twenties or thirties with acute or convalescent COVID-19. Both conserved end residues are part of each CDR3. Each record gives: V gene, clone size, D gene, J gene, CDR3 protein, CDR3 DNA. D genes are given only for firm matches. Not every row has a clone size; where given, it reads once, few, many or a size class.

TRBV7-2,few,-,TRBJ1-6,CATPGGGNNSPLHF,TGTGCCACCCCGGGGGGGGGCAATAATTCACCCCTCCACTTT
TRBV28,-,-,TRBJ2-5,CASSPGTPRETQYF,TGTGCCAGCAGTCCTGGGACACCCCGGGAGACCCAGTACTTC
TRBV28,-,TRBD1,TRBJ1-2,CASNDRDRLNYGYTF,TGTGCCAGCAACGACCGGGACAGGCTTAACTATGGCTACACCTTC
TRBV28,-,-,TRBJ1-2,CASSSTSNYGYTF,TGTGCCAGCAGTTCAACTTCTAACTATGGCTACACCTTC
TRBV6-6,once,-,TRBJ2-2,CASSYSRRGRGGELFF,TGTGCCAGCAGTTACTCGAGAAGGGGGCGGGGCGGGGAGCTGTTTTTT
TRBV12-3/TRBV12-4,-,TRBD1,TRBJ1-2,CASSFDRVYGYTF,TGTGCCAGCAGCTTTGACAGGGTCTATGGCTACACCTTC
TRBV28,-,-,TRBJ1-4,CASSFSSGHEKLFF,TGTGCCAGCAGTTTTTCGTCAGGTCATGAAAAACTGTTTTTT
TRBV6-2/TRBV6-3,-,-,TRBJ2-7,CASSYSAYEQYF,TGTGCCAGCAGTTACTCCGCCTACGAGCAGTACTTC
TRBV24-1,once,-,TRBJ1-2,CATSVSYGYGYTF,TGTGCCACCAGTGTCTCATACGGCTATGGCTACACCTTC
TRBV29-1,-,-,TRBJ1-1,CSAALRQVNTEAFF,TGCAGCGCCGCCCTTAGACAGGTGAACACTGAAGCTTTCTTT